Listed here are 20 T cell receptor beta chains from one sample, sequenced in a study of blood T cell repertoires in COVID-19. The repertoire was sequenced with immunoSEQ multiplex PCR; TCRdb's copy has only in-frame clones and lacks some. This table has about 36,000 clones, about 76% appearing once. The sequenced sample consisted of peripheral blood. The receptors stem from a man between 65 and 80 years old with COVID-19, enrolled during active disease.

This chain connects TRBV11-3 to TRBJ2-1; TRBD2 is a possible D gene (6 bases). Trimming cost V 3 bases and J 10 bases, with 16 bases left between them. Looked up from germline, CDR1 is SGHNT and CDR2 is YENEEA. The CDR3 totals 14 residues. The CDR3 reads CASSFAGLGREQFF. CDR3 nucleotides: TGTGCCAGCAGCTTTGCCGGACTGGGGAGGGAGCAGTTCTTC. Combining the CDR3 with reference TRBV11-3 and TRBJ2-1 gives the whole variable domain EAGVVQSPRYKIIEKKQPVAFWCNPISGHNTLYWYLQNLGQGPELLIRYENEEAVDDSQLPKDRFSAERLKGVDSTLKIQPAELGDSAVYLCASSFAGLGREQFFGPGTRLTVL.

V usage is TRBV7-2 and J usage is TRBJ2-7; 7 nucleotides align to TRBD2. The V gene's germline CDR1 is SGHTA and CDR2 FQGNSA. V trimming: 3 bases; J trimming: 0 bases; junction bases outside the gene matches: 2. The CDR3 length is 14 residues. The CDR3, as DNA: TGTGCCAGCAGCTTGAGCGGGGACTCCTACGAGCAGTACTTC. It specifies CASSLSGDSYEQYF.

This clone was seen only a few times. The V call is TRBV2, the J call TRBJ2-6, with a tentative D call TRBD2 (6 bases). The V end lost 7 bases, the J end lost 0 bases, and 13 bases lay between the germline ends. The germline CDR1 and CDR2 sequences are SNHLY and FYNNEI. There are 16 residues in the CDR3. CDR3 in amino acids: CASKGLGTSGANVLTF. CDR3 nucleotides: TGTGCCAGCAAGGGACTGGGGACCTCTGGGGCCAACGTCCTGACTTTC.

The chain has TRBV30 and TRBJ2-2; D gene uncertain. CDR3 length equals 11 residues. V was cut by 5 bases and J by 3 bases, with 4 bases left in between. From germline, CDR1 is GTSNPN and CDR2 SVGIG (reference sequence). The CDR3 DNA is TGTGCCTGGGGCTACACCGGGGAGCTGTTTTTT. It is translated as CAWGYTGELFF.

The chain joins TRBV24-1 to TRBJ1-2; a possible D gene is TRBD1 (6 bases). The germline V gene has CDR1 KGHDR and CDR2 SFDVKD. Trimming removed 8 bases from V and 8 bases from J, with 14 bases in between. CDR3 size: 12 residues. The CDR3 reads CATMTDSDGYTF. The CDR3 nucleotides are TGTGCCACCATGACGGACAGCGACGGCTACACCTTC.

This clone was seen at least ten times. The chain has TRBV9 and TRBJ2-3; 7 positions agree with TRBD1. Per the germline V gene, CDR1 is SGDLS and CDR2 is YYNGEE. The V and J ends lost 0 bases and 6 bases, in that order; junction bases with no gene match: 7. The CDR3 covers 15 residues. The CDR3 loop reads CASSVEGAQGDTQYF. CDR3 bases: TGTGCCAGCAGCGTAGAGGGGGCCCAGGGGGATACGCAGTATTTT.

The V gene is TRBV6-6, the J gene TRBJ1-6; no clear D gene. CDR1 is MNHNY and CDR2 is SVGAGI in the germline V gene (reference sequence). Trimming stripped 8 bases from V and 3 bases from J, with 8 bases between. The CDR3 contains 13 residues. DNA for the CDR3: TGTGCCAGCGTACGGGACTATAATTCACCCCTCCACTTT. Its protein product is CASVRDYNSPLHF.

This clone was counted a few times. The chain joins TRBV28 to TRBJ2-7, with 9 bases matching TRBD1. This CDR3 is built from 15 residues. Germline V CDR1 and CDR2: MDHEN, SYDVKM. Germline trimming cut 5 bases from V and 4 bases from J; bases unmatched to any gene: 9. The CDR3: CASSRTGTGRYEQYF. DNA of the CDR3: TGTGCCAGCAGTCGTACCGGGACAGGGAGATACGAGCAGTACTTC.

In its sample, this clone was seen once. The chain links TRBV4-2 to TRBJ1-2; TRBD1 might be the D (5 bases). The CDR3 is made up of 14 amino acids. V was pared by 0 bases and J by 4 bases, with 9 bases between. Germline values: CDR1 LGHNA, CDR2 YNFKEQ. Written as DNA, the CDR3 is TGTGCCAGCAGCCAAGAACTGGACACCTATGGCTACACCTTC. As protein: CASSQELDTYGYTF.

This clone was seen a single time. The chain combines TRBV3-1 (or the pseudogene TRBV3-2) with TRBJ2-4, with a weak D call TRBD1 (5 bases). The CDR3 sequence is 16 residues long. CDR1 and CDR2 from the germline V gene are LGHDT and YNNKEL (reference sequence). Trimming left V 4 bases short and J 3 bases short, with 16 bases between. CDR3 amino acids: CASSLDTGGVKNIQYF. CDR3 coding DNA: TGTGCCAGCAGCCTGGACACCGGTGGAGTCAAAAACATTCAGTACTTC.

J is TRBJ2-5 and V is TRBV24-1, with D tentatively TRBD1 (5 bases). Trimming stripped 3 bases from V and 5 bases from J, with 15 bases between. Germline values: CDR1 KGHDR, CDR2 SFDVKD. The CDR3 extends over 15 amino acids. The CDR3 DNA is TGTGCCACCAGTGATCCCAGGGCCCTCAGTGAGACCCAGTACTTC. This codes for CATSDPRALSETQYF.

The count of this clone is one. J is TRBJ2-1 and V is TRBV19; 8 bases agree with TRBD2. This CDR3 comprises 15 residues. J lost 6 bases, V lost 7 bases, and 11 bases had no gene match. The V gene's germline CDR1 is LNHDA and CDR2 SQIVND (reference sequence). The CDR3 bases are TGTGCCAGTACCCCCCATAGCGGGATGGCCAATGAGCAGTTCTTC. Residues: CASTPHSGMANEQFF.

This chain uses TRBV4-1 with TRBJ2-5; a weak D match, TRBD2 (5 bases). Germline V gene sequence: CDR1 MGHRA, CDR2 YSYEKL. Trimming took off 7 bases at V and 5 bases at J, with 14 bases between the two ends. The length of the CDR3 is 13 residues. The CDR3 protein is CASNSPGGETQYF. The CDR3 DNA is TGCGCCAGCAATTCCCCGGGCGGGGAGACCCAGTACTTC.

The chain joins TRBV19 to TRBJ1-5; no firm D call. V lost 4 bases, J lost 2 bases, and 9 bases lay in between. Germline assignment: CDR1 LNHDA and CDR2 SQIVND (reference sequence). The CDR3 extends over 14 amino acids. The CDR3 region is CASSRVRGNQPQHF. CDR3 coding DNA: TGTGCCAGTAGTAGAGTGAGGGGCAATCAGCCCCAGCATTTT.

This rearrangement joins TRBV2 to TRBJ2-3, with D perhaps TRBD2 (5 bases). Germline CDR1 and CDR2: SNHLY and FYNNEI. The V gene lost 10 bases and the J gene lost 4 bases, with 18 bases spanning the gap. The CDR3 runs 14 residues. The CDR3 DNA sequence: TGTGCCAACGATGGGCCCCGGGGTCCAGATACGCAGTATTTT. This encodes CANDGPRGPDTQYF.

The chain links TRBV4-1 to TRBJ1-5; 9 nucleotides agree with TRBD1. From germline, CDR1 is MGHRA and CDR2 YSYEKL. The CDR3 spans 15 residues. Losses at the gene ends were 3 bases for V and 5 bases for J; bases not matched to a gene: 5. This CDR3 is CASSQLQGADQPQHF. DNA for the CDR3: TGCGCCAGCAGCCAGCTACAGGGGGCAGATCAGCCCCAGCATTTT.

The chain carries TRBV19 and TRBJ2-1; D is ambiguous. This CDR3 spans 19 amino acids. The germline V gene has CDR1 LNHDA and CDR2 SQIVND (reference sequence). V was clipped by 0 bases and J by 2 bases, with 20 bases between them. The CDR3 spells CASSIDGRSLVRTYNEQFF. The CDR3, as DNA: TGTGCCAGTAGTATAGATGGTCGGAGTCTAGTACGCACCTACAATGAGCAGTTCTTC. Supplemented by reference TRBV19 and TRBJ2-1, the full variable domain reads DGGITQSPKYLFRKEGQNVTLSCEQNLNHDAMYWYRQDPGQGLRLIYYSQIVNDFQKGDIAEGYSVSREKKESFPLTVTSAQKNPTAFYLCASSIDGRSLVRTYNEQFFGPGTRLTVL.

The chain couples TRBV19 to TRBJ1-6, with D tentatively TRBD1 (6 bases). V lost 6 bases to trimming and J lost 9 bases, with 18 bases between them. The CDR3 is 15 amino acids. The germline gives CDR1 LNHDA, CDR2 SQIVND (reference sequence). This CDR3 is CASSWGGALSSPLHF. CDR3 nucleotide sequence: TGTGCCAGTAGCTGGGGGGGGGCTTTGAGTTCACCCCTCCACTTT.

The chain links TRBV19 to TRBJ2-2; 9 bases are shared with TRBD1. V shed 4 bases and J 7 bases; nucleotides not matched to a gene: 10. Germline values: CDR1 LNHDA, CDR2 SQIVND (reference sequence). This CDR3 is built from 16 residues. The CDR3 DNA reads as TGTGCCAGTAGTAGCTTTTCGGGACAGGGTGGCGGGGAGCTGTTTTTT. Translation: CASSSFSGQGGGELFF.

The genes are TRBV5-5 and TRBJ1-6; 7 bases fit TRBD1. Unmatched junction bases numbered 7, after V lost 0 bases and J lost 7 bases. CDR3 length: 16 residues. From germline, CDR1 is SGHKS and CDR2 YYEKEE (reference sequence). The CDR3 loop reads CASSLARDRDNSPLHF. The CDR3 region has the DNA TGTGCCAGCAGCTTGGCCCGGGACAGAGACAATTCACCCCTCCACTTT.